One and the same sample provided the 2 T cell receptor beta chains below, sequenced in a study of T cell responses to AZD1222 COVID-19 vaccine. Profiling relied on immunoSEQ multiplex PCR, and the TCRdb table lists in-frame clones only, not all of them. In the table there are around 130,000 clones, 91% of which are singletons. The sequences come from peripheral blood, collected on day 0 of AZD1222 vaccination. All receptors derive from an adult in good health.

This rearrangement joins TRBV5-5 to TRBJ2-1; TRBD2 matches 13 bases. Germline CDR1 SGHKS, CDR2 YYEKEE (reference sequence). V shed 4 bases and J 10 bases; nucleotides not matched to a gene: 23. The CDR3 loop spans 20 amino acids. CDR3 nucleotides: TGTGCCAGCAGCCTACCTCCGGGACCGAGGGGACTAGCGGGGACCAGCGAGCAGTTCTTC. It encodes CASSLPPGPRGLAGTSEQFF.

The chain couples TRBV5-5 to TRBJ2-1, with 9 bases lining up with TRBD2. The CDR3 runs to 14 residues. Unmatched junction bases numbered 8, after V lost 5 bases and J lost 8 bases. The germline gives CDR1 SGHKS, CDR2 YYEKEE (reference sequence). CDR3 sequence: CASSLVLAGYEQFF. The CDR3 DNA sequence: TGTGCCAGCAGTCTCGTACTAGCGGGCTATGAGCAGTTCTTC.